A single sample gave rise to the 10 T cell receptor beta chains below, sequenced in a study of T cell responses to AZD1222 COVID-19 vaccine. Clones were read by immunoSEQ multiplex PCR, and TCRdb kept only the in-frame ones, dropping some. The data show about 85,000 clones, about nine tenths seen once. The starting material was peripheral blood, obtained on day 0 of AZD1222 vaccination. The origin of the receptors is an adult in good health.

The V call is TRBV19, the J call TRBJ1-5, with 8 bases fitting TRBD1. Germline V lookup: CDR1 LNHDA, CDR2 SQIVND (reference sequence). This CDR3 has 14 amino acids. Unmatched junction bases numbered 7, after V lost 8 bases and J lost 4 bases. The CDR3 DNA reads as TGTGCCAGTGTTGGACAGGGACGTAATCAGCCCCAGCATTTT. The encoded protein is CASVGQGRNQPQHF.

The chain is built from TRBV10-3 and TRBJ1-2, with TRBD1 identical over 9 bases. This CDR3 comprises 15 residues. Germline assignment: CDR1 ENHRY and CDR2 SYGVKD. Losses at the gene ends were 4 bases for V and 3 bases for J; bases not matched to a gene: 6. CDR3 loop: CAISGGDRDDYGYTF. The CDR3 DNA sequence: TGTGCCATCAGTGGAGGGGACAGGGATGACTATGGCTACACCTTC.

The V gene is TRBV5-1, the J gene TRBJ2-6; maybe TRBD2 (6 bases). From germline, CDR1 is SGHRS and CDR2 YFSETQ. V was trimmed by 3 bases and J by 0 bases, leaving 13 bases between them. The CDR3 contains 17 residues. The CDR3 sequence: CASSSDGSVSGANVLTF. DNA for the CDR3: TGCGCCAGCAGCTCGGACGGGAGTGTCTCTGGGGCCAACGTCCTGACTTTC.

The chain combines TRBV5-1 with TRBJ2-6; 7 bases are shared with TRBD2. The CDR3 consists of 15 residues. Germline trimming cut 6 bases from V and 2 bases from J; bases unmatched to any gene: 5. In germline, CDR1 is SGHRS, CDR2 YFSETQ. The CDR3 protein is CASTFGGAGANVLTF. In DNA, the CDR3 is TGCGCCAGCACCTTTGGGGGGGCTGGGGCCAACGTCCTGACTTTC.

The chain combines TRBV18 with TRBJ1-6; the match to TRBD1 covers 7 bases. With 3 bases clipped from V and 7 bases from J, the junction kept 12 bases outside the gene matches. The CDR3 totals 17 residues. The V gene's germline CDR1 is KGHSH and CDR2 LQKENI. CDR3 region: CASSPTLLTGSNSPLHF. The CDR3 coding sequence is TGTGCCAGCTCACCTACTCTGCTGACAGGGTCGAATTCACCCCTCCACTTT.

The genes are TRBV5-4 and TRBJ1-5, with 8 bases that match TRBD1. This CDR3 is built from 15 residues. J lost 7 bases, V lost 4 bases, and 10 bases had no gene match. CDR1 and CDR2 (germline): SGHNT, YYREEE (reference sequence). The CDR3 reads CASSPRQGSRQPQHF. The DNA for the CDR3 is TGTGCCAGCAGCCCCCGACAGGGGTCAAGGCAGCCCCAGCATTTT.

The chain has TRBV19 and TRBJ2-7; TRBD1 matches 11 bases. There are 16 residues in the CDR3. V trimming: 7 bases; J trimming: 0 bases; junction bases outside the gene matches: 8. From germline, CDR1 is LNHDA and CDR2 SQIVND (reference sequence). CDR3 loop: CASTPGGTGGSYEQYF. DNA for the CDR3: TGTGCCAGTACCCCGGGAGGGACAGGGGGCTCCTACGAGCAGTACTTC.

The chain recombines TRBV19 with TRBJ2-7; TRBD1 matches at 7 bases. Germline trimming cut 9 bases from V and 3 bases from J; bases unmatched to any gene: 5. From germline, CDR1 is LNHDA and CDR2 SQIVND (reference sequence). The CDR3 extends over 12 amino acids. The CDR3: CASRDRNYEQYF. CDR3 DNA: TGTGCCAGCCGGGACAGAAACTACGAGCAGTACTTC.

The gene calls are TRBV2 and TRBJ1-1; no definite D call. The V gene's germline CDR1 is SNHLY and CDR2 FYNNEI. V gave up 3 bases and J gave up 10 bases, with 12 bases separating them. This CDR3 region has 12 residues. The CDR3 sequence is CASSEEGRVAFF. The CDR3 DNA sequence: TGTGCCAGCAGTGAGGAGGGTAGGGTAGCTTTCTTT.

J is TRBJ2-7 and V is TRBV30; D may be TRBD1 (6 bases). In germline, CDR1 is GTSNPN, CDR2 SVGIG (reference sequence). The CDR3 has 12 amino acids. V was clipped by 1 base and J by 4 bases, with 8 bases between them. The CDR3 coding sequence is TGTGCCTGGAGTGCACAGGGTTACGAGCAGTACTTC. Amino acids: CAWSAQGYEQYF.